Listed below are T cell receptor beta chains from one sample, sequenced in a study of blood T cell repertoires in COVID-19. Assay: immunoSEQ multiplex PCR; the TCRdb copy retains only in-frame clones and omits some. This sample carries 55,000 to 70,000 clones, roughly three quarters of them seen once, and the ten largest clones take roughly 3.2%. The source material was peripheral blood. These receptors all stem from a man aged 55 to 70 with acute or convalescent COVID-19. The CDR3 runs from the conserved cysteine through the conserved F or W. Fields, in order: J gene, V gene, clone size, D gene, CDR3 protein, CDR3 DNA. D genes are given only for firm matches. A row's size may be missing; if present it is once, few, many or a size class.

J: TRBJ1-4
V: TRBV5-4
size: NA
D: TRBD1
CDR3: CASSLDRVRSNEKLFF
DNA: TGTGCCAGCAGCCTGGACAGGGTTAGGTCTAATGAAAAACTGTTTTTT

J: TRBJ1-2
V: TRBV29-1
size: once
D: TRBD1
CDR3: CSVVTGEYGYTF
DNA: TGCAGCGTTGTGACAGGGGAGTATGGCTACACCTTC

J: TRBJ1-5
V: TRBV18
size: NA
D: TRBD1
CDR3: CASSPTGDNQPQHF
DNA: TGTGCCAGCTCACCGACAGGGGACAATCAGCCCCAGCATTTT

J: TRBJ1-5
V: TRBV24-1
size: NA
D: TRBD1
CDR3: CATSEQDRGLFGRNQPQHF
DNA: TGTGCCACCAGTGAGCAGGACAGGGGGCTCTTCGGTAGGAATCAGCCCCAGCATTTT

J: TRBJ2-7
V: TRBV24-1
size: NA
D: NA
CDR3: CATSDSGHPPYEQYF
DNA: TGTGCCACCAGTGACTCGGGACACCCTCCCTACGAGCAGTACTTC

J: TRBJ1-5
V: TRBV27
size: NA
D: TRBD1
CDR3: CASRNRGLGQPQHF
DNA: TGTGCCAGCAGGAACAGGGGGTTGGGGCAGCCCCAGCATTTT

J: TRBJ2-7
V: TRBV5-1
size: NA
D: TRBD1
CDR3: CASSGDRGYEQYF
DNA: TGCGCCAGCAGCGGGGACAGGGGTTACGAGCAGTACTTC

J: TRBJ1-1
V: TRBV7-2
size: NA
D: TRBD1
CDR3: CASSQWTGRNTEAFF
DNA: TGTGCCAGCAGCCAATGGACAGGGAGGAACACTGAAGCTTTCTTT

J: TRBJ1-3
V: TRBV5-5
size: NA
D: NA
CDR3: CASSLWGGSGNTIYF
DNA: TGTGCCAGCAGCTTATGGGGGGGCTCTGGAAACACCATATATTTT

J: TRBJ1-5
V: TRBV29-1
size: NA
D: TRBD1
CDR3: CSVESLTGGNQPQHF
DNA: TGCAGCGTTGAATCCCTGACAGGGGGTAATCAGCCCCAGCATTTT

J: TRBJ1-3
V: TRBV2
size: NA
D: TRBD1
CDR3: CASSGQGRNTIYF
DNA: TGTGCCAGCAGCGGACAGGGGCGAAACACCATATATTTT

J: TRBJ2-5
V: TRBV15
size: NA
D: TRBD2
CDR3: CATSGKAGGLQETQYF
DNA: TGTGCCACCAGCGGAAAAGCGGGGGGCCTCCAAGAGACCCAGTACTTC

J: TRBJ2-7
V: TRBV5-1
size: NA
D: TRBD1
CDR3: CASSLGGQGAEEQYF
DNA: TGCGCCAGCAGCTTGGGCGGACAGGGGGCGGAGGAGCAGTACTTC

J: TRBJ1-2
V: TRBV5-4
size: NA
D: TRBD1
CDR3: CASSLEGQAVVPGYTF
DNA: TGTGCCAGCAGCTTGGAAGGACAGGCCGTAGTCCCTGGCTACACCTTC

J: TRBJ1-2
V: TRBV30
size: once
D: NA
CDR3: CAWSGRGAKGYTF
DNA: TGTGCCTGGAGTGGCCGGGGGGCGAAGGGCTACACCTTC

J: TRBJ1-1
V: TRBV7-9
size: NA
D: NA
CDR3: CASSSQGGTEAFF
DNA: TGTGCCAGCAGCTCACAGGGTGGCACTGAAGCTTTCTTT

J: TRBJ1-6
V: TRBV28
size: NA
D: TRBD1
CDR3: CASSSGTGDSYNSPLHF
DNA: TGTGCCAGCAGTTCCGGGACAGGGGATTCCTATAATTCACCCCTCCACTTT

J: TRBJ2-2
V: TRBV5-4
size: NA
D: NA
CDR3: CASSLPTGSSTGELFF
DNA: TGTGCCAGCAGCTTGCCTACAGGGAGCTCCACCGGGGAGCTGTTTTTT

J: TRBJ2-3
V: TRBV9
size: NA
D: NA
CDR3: CASSALQGTQYF
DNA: TGTGCCAGCAGCGCCTTGCAGGGGACGCAGTATTTT

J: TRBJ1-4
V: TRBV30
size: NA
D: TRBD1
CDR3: CAWRTQGATNEKLFF
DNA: TGTGCCTGGAGGACGCAGGGGGCAACTAATGAAAAACTGTTTTTT

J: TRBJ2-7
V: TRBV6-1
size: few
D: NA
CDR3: CASSEGLAGYF
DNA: TGTGCCAGCAGTGAAGGACTGGCCGGGTACTTC

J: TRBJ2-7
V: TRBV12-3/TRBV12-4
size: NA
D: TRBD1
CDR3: CASTTGDSYEQYF
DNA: TGTGCCAGCACGACAGGGGACTCCTACGAGCAGTACTTC

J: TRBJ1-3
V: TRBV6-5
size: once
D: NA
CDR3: CASSSFQGTGNTIYF
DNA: TGTGCCAGCAGTTCGTTCCAGGGGACTGGAAACACCATATATTTT

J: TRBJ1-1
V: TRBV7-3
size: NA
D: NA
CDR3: CASSFGQPNTEAFF
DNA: TGTGCCAGCAGCTTTGGACAGCCGAACACTGAAGCTTTCTTT

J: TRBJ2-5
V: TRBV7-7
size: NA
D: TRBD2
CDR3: CASSLGLAGPQETQYF
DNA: TGTGCTAGCAGCTTAGGACTAGCGGGGCCCCAAGAGACCCAGTACTTC

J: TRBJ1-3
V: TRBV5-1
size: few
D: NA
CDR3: CASRFDSSGNTIYF
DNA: TGCGCCAGCAGGTTCGACAGCTCTGGAAACACCATATATTTT

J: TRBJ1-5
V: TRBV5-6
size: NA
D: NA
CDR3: CASSLGGYSNQPQHF
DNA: TGTGCCAGCAGCTTGGGAGGTTATAGCAATCAGCCCCAGCATTTT

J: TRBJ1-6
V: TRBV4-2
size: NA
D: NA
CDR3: CASTEDLYNSPLHF
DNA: TGTGCCAGCACGGAGGACTTATATAATTCACCCCTCCACTTT

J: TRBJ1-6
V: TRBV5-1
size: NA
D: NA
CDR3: CASSLMSHSPLHF
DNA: TGCGCCAGCAGCTTGATGTCTCATTCACCCCTCCACTTT

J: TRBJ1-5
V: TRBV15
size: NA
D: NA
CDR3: CATSRDGQDREPQHF
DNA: TGTGCCACCAGCAGAGATGGTCAGGATAGAGAGCCCCAGCATTTT

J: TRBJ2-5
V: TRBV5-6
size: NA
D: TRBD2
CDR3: CASSQGGVGGTRETQYF
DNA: TGTGCCAGCAGCCAGGGAGGGGTCGGGGGGACCAGGGAGACCCAGTACTTC

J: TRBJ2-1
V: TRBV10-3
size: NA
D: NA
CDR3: CAIQGTRESSYNEQFF
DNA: TGTGCCATCCAGGGTACTCGAGAGAGCTCCTACAATGAGCAGTTCTTC

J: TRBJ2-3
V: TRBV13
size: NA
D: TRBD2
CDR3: CASSPGASGDTDTQYF
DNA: TGTGCCAGCAGCCCGGGGGCTAGCGGGGACACAGATACGCAGTATTTT

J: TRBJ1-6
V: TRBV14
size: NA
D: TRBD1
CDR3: CASSHWNWTGEPYNSPLHF
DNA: TGTGCCAGCAGCCACTGGAATTGGACAGGGGAGCCGTATAATTCACCCCTCCACTTT

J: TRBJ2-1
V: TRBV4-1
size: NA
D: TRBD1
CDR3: CASSQAGGDGSYNEQFF
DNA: TGCGCCAGCAGCCAGGCAGGGGGAGACGGATCCTACAATGAGCAGTTCTTC

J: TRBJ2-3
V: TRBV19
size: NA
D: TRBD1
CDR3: CASSMVGDRAITDTQYF
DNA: TGTGCCAGTAGTATGGTGGGGGACAGGGCGATCACAGATACGCAGTATTTT

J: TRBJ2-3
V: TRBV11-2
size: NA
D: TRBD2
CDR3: CASSVLAGGAGDTQYF
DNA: TGTGCCAGCAGCGTCCTAGCGGGGGGGGCAGGGGATACGCAGTATTTT

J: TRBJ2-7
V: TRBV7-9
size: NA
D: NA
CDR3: CASSLPGEQYF
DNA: TGTGCCAGCAGCTTGCCAGGGGAGCAGTACTTC

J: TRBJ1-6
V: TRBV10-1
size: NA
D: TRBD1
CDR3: CASRKDREGSSPLHF
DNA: TGCGCCAGCAGAAAGGACAGGGAGGGCAGTTCACCCCTCCACTTT

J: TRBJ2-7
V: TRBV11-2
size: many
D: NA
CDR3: CASSLTTFSSYEQYF
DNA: TGTGCCAGCAGCTTAACGACTTTCAGCTCCTACGAGCAGTACTTC

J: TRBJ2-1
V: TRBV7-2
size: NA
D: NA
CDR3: CASSSSGTEQFF
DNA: TGTGCCAGCAGCTCATCCGGGACAGAGCAGTTCTTC

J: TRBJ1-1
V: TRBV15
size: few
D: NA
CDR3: CATSGTGLNTEAFF
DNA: TGTGCCACCAGCGGAACAGGACTGAACACTGAAGCTTTCTTT

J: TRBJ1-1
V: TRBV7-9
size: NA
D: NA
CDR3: CASSNTGAGGTEAFF
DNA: TGTGCCAGCAGCAATACCGGAGCCGGGGGCACTGAAGCTTTCTTT

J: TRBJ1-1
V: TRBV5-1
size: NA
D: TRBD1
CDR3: CASTTLDRVNTEAFF
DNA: TGCGCCAGCACTACCCTTGACAGGGTGAACACTGAAGCTTTCTTT

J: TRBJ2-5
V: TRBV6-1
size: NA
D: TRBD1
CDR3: CASSEPGGGWTQYF
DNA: TGTGCCAGCAGTGAACCAGGGGGCGGGTGGACCCAGTACTTC

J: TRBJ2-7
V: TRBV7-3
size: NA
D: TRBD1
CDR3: CASSLGTGGFYEQYF
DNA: TGTGCCAGCAGCCTCGGGACAGGGGGATTCTACGAGCAGTACTTC

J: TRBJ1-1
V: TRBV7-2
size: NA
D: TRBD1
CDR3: CASSNRQGAEAFF
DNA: TGTGCCAGCAGCAATAGACAGGGGGCTGAAGCTTTCTTT

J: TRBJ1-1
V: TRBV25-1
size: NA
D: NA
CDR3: CASSGGGSMNTEAFF
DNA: TGTGCCAGCAGTGGGGGGGGCAGTATGAACACTGAAGCTTTCTTT

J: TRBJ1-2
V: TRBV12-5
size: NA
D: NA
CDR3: CASGSSVGVTYYTF
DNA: TGTGCTAGTGGTTCGTCGGTAGGGGTCACCTACTACACCTTC

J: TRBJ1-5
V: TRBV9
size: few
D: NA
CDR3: CASSGTFNQPQHF
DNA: TGTGCCAGCAGCGGGACTTTCAATCAGCCCCAGCATTTT

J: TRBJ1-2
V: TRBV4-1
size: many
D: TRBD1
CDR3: CASSQGGGRGLYGYTF
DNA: TGCGCCAGCAGCCAAGGGGGGGGCAGGGGGCTTTATGGCTACACCTTC

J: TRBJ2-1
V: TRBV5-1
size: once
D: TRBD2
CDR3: CASSLLLAGSRNEQFF
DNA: TGCGCCAGCAGCCTGTTACTAGCGGGGTCTAGGAATGAGCAGTTCTTC

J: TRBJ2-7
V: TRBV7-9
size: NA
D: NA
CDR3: CASSATGTYEQYF
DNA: TGTGCCAGCAGCGCCACCGGGACCTACGAGCAGTACTTC

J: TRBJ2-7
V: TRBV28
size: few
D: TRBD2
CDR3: CASSYILAGGGSYEQYF
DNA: TGTGCCAGCAGTTATATACTAGCGGGGGGAGGATCCTACGAGCAGTACTTC

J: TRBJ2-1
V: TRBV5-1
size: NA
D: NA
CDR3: CASNSRTLNNEQFF
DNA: TGCGCCAGCAACTCACGCACCCTAAACAATGAGCAGTTCTTC

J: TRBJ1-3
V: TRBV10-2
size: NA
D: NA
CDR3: CASRDSTAGKYSGNTIYF
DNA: TGCGCCAGCAGGGACTCCACGGCGGGGAAATACTCTGGAAACACCATATATTTT

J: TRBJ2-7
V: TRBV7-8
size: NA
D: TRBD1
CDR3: CASSRAGQGDYEQYF
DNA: TGTGCCAGCAGCAGAGCGGGACAGGGGGACTACGAGCAGTACTTC

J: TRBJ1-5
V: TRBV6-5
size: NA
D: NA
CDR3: CASRRDINQPQHF
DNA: TGTGCCAGCAGAAGGGACATCAATCAGCCCCAGCATTTT

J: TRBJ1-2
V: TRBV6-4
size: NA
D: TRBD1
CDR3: CASRGQGARGYTF
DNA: TGTGCCAGCAGAGGACAGGGGGCGCGTGGCTACACCTTC